The T cell receptor (beta chain) described here comes from a study of graft-versus-host responses after intestinal transplantation. The V end lost 0 bases, the J end lost 0 bases, and 7 bases lay between the germline ends. CDR1 SGHRS and CDR2 YFSETQ come from the germline V gene. The CDR3 has 15 residues. Generated by immunoSEQ multiplex PCR, the TCRdb table keeps only in-frame clones and is missing some. The repertoire includes approximately 9,000 clones, 30% of them detected once, and around 3.6% sits in the top ten. The sample was alloreactive CD4+ T cells from a mixed lymphocyte reaction culture, taken before intestinal transplant. Noted subset: CFSE-low proliferating T cells sorted from roughly six-day pre-transplant mixed lymphocyte reaction (GvH or HvG direction). The receptor was derived from a human patient who received an intestinal transplant. This chain uses TRBV5-1 with TRBJ2-1; D is undetermined. Here the CDR3 DNA reads TGCGCCAGCAGCTTGGTGAGTCCCTCCTACAATGAGCAGTTCTTC. As protein: CASSLVSPSYNEQFF.